This passage covers 2 T cell receptor beta chains from one sample sequenced in a study of T-cell reconstitution after alpha-beta-depleted transplantation in children. Unique molecular identifiers featured in how the TCRbeta library was prepared. TCRdb processed the PCR reads anew with MiXCR; each CDR3 protein has one entry. Of more than 450,000 distinct CDR3 sequences listed, around 19% are singletons. Source: PBMCs from the stem cell graft donor, taken from the stem cell graft. The receptors stem from a human donor who donated a stem cell graft to a child with acute lymphoblastic leukemia.

CDR3 region: CASSLSIGVSTEAFF. The CDR3 DNA sequence: TGTGCCAGCAGCTTATCGATCGGGGTCAGCACTGAAGCTTTCTTT. The rearrangement uses TRBV13 and TRBJ1-1; D is undetermined. CDR1 and CDR2 (germline): PRHDT, FYEKMQ (reference sequence). Trimming took off 2 bases at V and 4 bases at J, with 14 bases between the two ends. The length of the CDR3 is 15 residues.

Only a few counts were recorded for this clonotype. In DNA form, the CDR3 reads TGCGCCAGCAGCCAAGGGACAGGGAAGGAAAAACTGTTTTTT. Amino acid sequence: CASSQGTGKEKLFF. The J gene is TRBJ1-4, the V gene TRBV5-1; TRBD1 matches at 9 bases. Unmatched junction bases numbered 6, after V lost 4 bases and J lost 8 bases. Germline V gene lookup returns CDR1 SGHRS and CDR2 YFSETQ. This CDR3 has 14 residues.